Listed here are 9 T cell receptor beta chains from one sample, sequenced in a study of identical twins' blood T cells. TCRdb reprocessed the 5' RACE reads via MiXCR and lists one record per CDR3 protein. This table holds 350,000 to 400,000 distinct CDR3 sequences, over 25% found once. Specimen: PBMCs. The receptors were sampled from a woman between 18 and 55 years old in good health.

The V and J genes are TRBV2 and TRBJ1-2, with D possibly TRBD1 on 5 matching bases. This CDR3 spans 12 amino acids. The V and J ends lost 3 bases and 8 bases respectively, with 10 bases between them. Germline-derived CDR1 and CDR2 are SNHLY and FYNNEI. This chain's CDR3 is CASSDYGDGYTF. The DNA for the CDR3 is TGTGCCAGCAGTGATTACGGGGACGGCTACACCTTC.

Many counts were recorded for this clonotype. The chain carries TRBV10-3 and TRBJ2-1, with a tentative D call TRBD2 (6 bases). V lost 8 bases and J lost 1, with 9 bases in between. The CDR3 totals 13 residues. Germline CDR1 and CDR2: ENHRY and SYGVKD. The DNA for the CDR3 is TGTGCCATCGTCGGGACTTCCTACAATGAGCAGTTCTTC. It translates to CAIVGTSYNEQFF.

The chain carries TRBV6-5 and TRBJ1-3, with 9 bases lining up with TRBD1. Germline loops: CDR1 MNHEY, CDR2 SVGAGI. The CDR3 has 15 residues. V trimming: 4 bases; J trimming: 2 bases; junction bases outside the gene matches: 3. The CDR3 is CASSWDRDPGNTIYF. CDR3 DNA: TGTGCCAGCAGTTGGGACAGGGACCCTGGAAACACCATATATTTT.

This clonotype appeared many times. The chain employs TRBV29-1 and TRBJ1-3; D unclear. V gave up 7 bases and J gave up 5 bases, with 9 bases separating them. Per the germline V gene, CDR1 is SQVTM and CDR2 is ANQGSEA. CDR3 length: 11 residues. The CDR3 DNA reads as TGCAGCGCCTATACTAGAAACACCATATATTTT. Protein: CSAYTRNTIYF.

V and J are TRBV19 and TRBJ2-7, with a tentative D call TRBD1 (6 bases). The V end was cut by 4 bases, the J end by 7 bases, with 14 bases between. CDR1 is LNHDA, CDR2 SQIVND, per germline (reference sequence). The length of the CDR3 is 13 residues. The CDR3 DNA follows: TGTGCCAGTAGTAACAGGGCAATACGGGAGCAGTACTTC. Residues: CASSNRAIREQYF.

This clonotype was seen repeatedly, ten times or more. The genes are TRBV20-1 and TRBJ1-2; D is undetermined. Trimming removed 6 bases at V and 5 bases at J, with 10 bases between. CDR3 length equals 11 residues. In germline, CDR1 is DFQATT, CDR2 SNEGSKA (reference sequence). CDR3 residues: CSASLGYGYTF. In DNA form, the CDR3 reads TGCAGTGCCTCCCTTGGATATGGCTACACCTTC.

The chain is built from TRBV3-1 and TRBJ1-1; 9 nucleotides line up with TRBD1. This CDR3 has 15 amino acids. The germline gives CDR1 LGHDT, CDR2 YNNKEL (reference sequence). Losses at the gene ends were 4 bases for V and 3 bases for J; bases not matched to a gene: 6. The CDR3 region has the DNA TGTGCCAGCAGCCGACAAACAGGGGGCTACACTGAAGCTTTCTTT. Its translation is CASSRQTGGYTEAFF. Based on the CDR3 plus reference TRBV3-1 and TRBJ1-1, the full variable domain is DTAVSQTPKYLVTQMGNDKSIKCEQNLGHDTMYWYKQDSKKFLKIMFSYNNKELIINETVPNRFSPKSPDKAHLNLHINSLELGDSAVYFCASSRQTGGYTEAFFGQGTRLTVV.

This clonotype was recorded many times. The chain couples TRBV29-1 to TRBJ1-3; tentatively, D is TRBD1 (5 bases). The CDR3 has 13 residues. Trimming removed 6 bases from V and 5 bases from J, with 14 bases in between. Looked up from germline, CDR1 is SQVTM and CDR2 is ANQGSEA. The CDR3 DNA sequence: TGCAGCGTCGAGGGGAAAGAAAGAAACACCATATATTTT. Its translation: CSVEGKERNTIYF.

Only a few counts were recorded for this clonotype. The genes are TRBV30 and TRBJ2-3; TRBD2 is a possible D gene (5 bases). V gave up 7 bases and J gave up 0 bases, with 14 bases separating them. Per the germline V gene, CDR1 is GTSNPN and CDR2 is SVGIG (reference sequence). This CDR3 region has 14 residues. The CDR3 here is CAFTSKGSTDTQYF. In DNA, the CDR3 is TGTGCCTTCACTAGTAAGGGAAGCACAGATACGCAGTATTTT.